Each of the 26 T cell receptor beta chains below was sequenced from the same sample in a study of tumor-infiltrating lymphocytes in primary liver carcinoma. The roughly 19-33 mg bulk tissue piece was not sorted before simultaneous RNA and DNA extraction. From approximately 0.5 ug of total RNA, TCR beta-specific cDNA was reverse-transcribed using a constant-region primer. Three nested multiplex PCR rounds of slightly modified ARM-PCR generated TCR beta libraries. Running 10 cycles apiece, the first two PCR rounds relied on TRBV1-TRBV30 forward primers together with a C-beta reverse primer. TCRdb reprocessed the multiplex PCR reads with MiXCR, giving one entry per CDR3 protein. The table lists 80,000 to 100,000 distinct CDR3 sequences, 65% to 70% of them singletons. Source material: tumor-adjacent normal liver tissue. The receptors originated from a man aged 35 to 55 with primary liver carcinoma and hepatitis B virus infection.

For this clonotype: The junction shows a germline mismatch at one end, possibly a read error. The V and J genes are TRBV11-2 and TRBJ2-7; D perhaps matches TRBD2 (5 bases). This CDR3 has 13 residues. In germline, CDR1 is SGHAT, CDR2 FQNNGV. The CDR3 reads CTSSFRLAEEQHF. CDR3 sequence (DNA): TGTACCAGCAGCTTTCGGCTAGCCGAGGAGCAGCACTTC.

The chain combines TRBV7-8 with TRBJ2-2; TRBD2 might be the D (6 bases). CDR3 length: 17 amino acids. Germline V lookup: CDR1 SGHVS, CDR2 FQNEAQ. V was pared by 4 bases and J by 7 bases, with 22 bases between. CDR3 sequence: CASSSLASGGKGGELFF. CDR3 DNA: TGTGCCAGCAGCTCCCTTGCCAGCGGAGGGAAAGGCGGGGAGCTGTTTTTT.

Comments on this clonotype: A read error may produce the germline difference seen at one junction end. The chain employs TRBV11-2 and TRBJ2-3; D possibly corresponds to TRBD1 (6 bases). This CDR3 region has 14 residues. The germline gives CDR1 SGHAT, CDR2 FQNNGV. This CDR3 is CASGLTGEADMQYF. For the CDR3, the DNA is TGTGCCAGCGGCTTGACAGGAGAGGCAGATATGCAGTATTTT.

Regarding this clonotype: Compared with germline, one end of the junction differs, possibly owing to a read error. The gene calls are TRBV11-2 and TRBJ2-7, with D unclear. CDR3 size: 14 residues. CDR1 and CDR2 from the germline V gene are SGHAT and FQNNGV. CDR3 nucleotide sequence: TGTGCCAGCGGCTTAACTGACGCTGCCAACGAGCAGTACTTC. The encoded protein is CASGLTDAANEQYF.

Regarding this clonotype: With a much larger clone just one base away, this may be a read error. V is TRBV10-3 and J is TRBJ2-1; D is uncertain. The CDR3 loop spans 13 amino acids. Germline V gene data show CDR1 as ENHRY and CDR2 as SYGVKD. CDR3 in DNA: TGTCCCATCAGTCCCGACCCAGACAATGAGCAGTTCTTC. It translates to CPISPDPDNEQFF.

This clonotype was detected many times. The chain uses TRBV6-2 or TRBV6-3 and TRBJ1-1; 9 bases line up with TRBD1. The germline gives CDR1 MNHEY, CDR2 SVGEGT. V was clipped by 6 bases and J by 3 bases; unmatched bases: 5. There are 14 residues in the CDR3. CDR3 bases: TGTGCCAGCAGAACCACAGGGGGCTACACTGAAGCTTTCTTT. This translates into CASRTTGGYTEAFF.

This clonotype showed up just a few times. Being one base from a much bigger clone, this may be a read error. This rearrangement joins TRBV13 to TRBJ2-2; no clear D gene. The CDR3 covers 12 residues. Germline-derived CDR1 and CDR2 are PRHDT and FYEKMQ (reference sequence). The CDR3 bases are TGTGCCAGCAACTTAAGTTTCGGGGAGCTGTTTTTT. This translates into CASNLSFGELFF. Full variable domain (remainder filled in from reference TRBV13 and TRBJ2-2): AAGVIQSPRHLIKEKRETATLKCYPIPRHDTVYWYQQGPGQDPQFLISFYEKMQSDKGSIPDRFSAQQFSDYHSELNMSSLELGDSALYFCASNLSFGELFFGEGSRLTVL.

A remark on this clonotype: This likely comes from a read error, as the CDR3 has no conserved phenylalanine or tryptophan at its end. V is TRBV28 and J is TRBJ1-1, with no clear D. Germline CDR1 is MDHEN and CDR2 is SYDVKM. This CDR3 has 13 residues. Trimming cost V 4 bases and J 6 bases, with 12 bases left between them. CDR3 residues: CASSSWERSEAFL. CDR3 nucleotide sequence: TGTGCCAGCAGTTCCTGGGAGAGGTCTGAAGCTTTCCTT.

This clonotype was seen a single time. V and J are TRBV11-2 and TRBJ2-7, with no clear D. The germline gives CDR1 SGHAT, CDR2 FQNNGV. CDR3 size: 15 residues. The V end was cut by 8 bases, the J end by 2 bases, with 19 bases between. The CDR3 loop is CASGSSWVGPYEQYF. CDR3 in DNA: TGTGCCAGCGGCTCGAGCTGGGTCGGTCCCTACGAGCAGTACTTC.

This clonotype was observed once. No DNA is shown, since the ends of the CDR3 on it are uncertain; the CDR3 is the one TCRdb lists. V gene TRBV11-1 combines with J gene TRBJ1-1; the table's D call TRBD1 went unverified against the DNA. Looked up from germline, CDR1 is SGHAT and CDR2 is FQDESV (reference sequence). The CDR3 is made up of 14 amino acids, end residues included. The chain's CDR3 is CVSSLWGQGTETFF.

A word on this clonotype: Just one base apart from a much larger clone, this may be a read error. The rearrangement joins TRBV12-3 or TRBV12-4 to TRBJ1-2, with D unresolved. The CDR3 is 12 residues long. DNA for the CDR3: TGTGCCAGCAGTTTCTACGGAGATGGCTACCCCTTC. Translation gives CASSFYGDGYPF.

The genes are TRBV28 and TRBJ2-6; 8 bases fit TRBD2. Trimming at V came to 4 bases and at J to 0 bases, leaving 26 bases not matched to a gene. The germline V gene encodes CDR1 MDHEN and CDR2 SYDVKM. The CDR3 extends over 24 amino acids. In nucleotides, the CDR3 is TGTGCCAGCAGTTACTCCTTTGGGGTTGGCAAGGCGGAGCGGGAGCGCTCTGGGGCCAACGTCCTGACTTTC. This encodes CASSYSFGVGKAERERSGANVLTF.

This clonotype was seen at least ten times. The chain recombines TRBV12-3 or TRBV12-4 with TRBJ2-1; TRBD2 aligns across 8 bases. The V and J ends lost 2 bases and 7 bases, in that order; junction bases with no gene match: 13. CDR3 length equals 17 residues. Here the CDR3 reads CASSLNWAGGGGNEQFF. CDR3 coding DNA: TGTGCCAGCAGTTTAAACTGGGCGGGAGGCGGGGGAAATGAGCAGTTCTTC.

Notes on this clonotype: A junction boundary mismatches the germline segment, possibly from a read error. The chain is built from TRBV11-2 and TRBJ2-1; D is ambiguous. CDR1 is SGHAT, CDR2 FQNNGV, per germline. The CDR3 spans 15 residues. This chain's CDR3 is CASSFVLVPYNEQFF. The CDR3 bases are TGTGCCAGCAGCTTCGTGTTAGTGCCCTACAATGAGCAGTTCTTT.

This clonotype was seen a single time. The junction departs from the called germline gene at one end, perhaps through a read error. The CDR3 here is CALSPGACEQYF. The DNA of the CDR3 is TGTGCCTTGAGTCCTGGGGCGTGCGAGCAGTACTTC. The chain employs TRBV30 and TRBJ2-7, with D possibly being TRBD1 (5 bases). CDR1 and CDR2 from the germline V gene are GTSNPN and SVGIG (reference sequence). This CDR3 contains 12 residues.

Concerning this clonotype: At one end, the junction sequence differs from germline, possibly due to a read error. The J gene is TRBJ2-7, the V gene TRBV4-2, with 8 nucleotides matching TRBD2. The CDR3 covers 17 residues. Germline assignment: CDR1 LGHNA and CDR2 YNFKEQ. The CDR3 coding sequence is TGTGCCATCAGCCAAGATACCGGGGCCGGGGGGGGCTACGAGCAGTACTTC. Translation: CAISQDTGAGGGYEQYF.

Worth noting for this clonotype: A read error may account for a junction end that differs from germline. V gene TRBV7-9 combines with J gene TRBJ2-2, with D perhaps TRBD1 (6 bases). CDR1 is SEHNR and CDR2 is FQNEAQ in the germline V gene (reference sequence). CDR3 length: 16 residues. CDR3 loop: CASSHPQGLNTGKLFF. CDR3 coding DNA: TGTGCCAGCAGCCATCCACAGGGTTTGAACACCGGGAAGCTGTTTTTT.

The chain joins TRBV11-2 to TRBJ2-3; D uncertain. V lost 5 bases and J 4 bases, leaving 13 bases between the germline ends. Looked up from germline, CDR1 is SGHAT and CDR2 is FQNNGV. The CDR3 totals 14 residues. CDR3 in DNA: TGTGCCAGCAGCCCCCTACAAGCATCAGATACGCAGTATTTT. Residues: CASSPLQASDTQYF.

This clonotype was seen ten or more times. This chain connects TRBV11-1 to TRBJ2-7, with D perhaps TRBD2 (6 bases). The germline gives CDR1 SGHAT, CDR2 FQDESV (reference sequence). V was shortened by 3 bases and J by 0 bases, with 21 bases between the two germline ends. CDR3 length: 18 residues. For the CDR3, the DNA is TGTGCCAGCAGCTTTCGCCCCTCAAGCGGGTTAAGCTCCTACGAGCAGTACTTC. Translation: CASSFRPSSGLSSYEQYF.

Many counts were recorded for this clonotype. This chain connects TRBV12-3 or TRBV12-4 to TRBJ2-7, with unresolved D. The V end was cut by 5 bases, the J end by 7 bases, with 12 bases between. The CDR3 extends over 12 amino acids. CDR3 loop: CASSRMGGEQYF. The DNA for the CDR3 is TGTGCCAGCAGTCGGATGGGTGGGGAGCAGTACTTC.

This clonotype showed up just a few times. This may be a read error: a much more frequent sequence differs by one nucleotide. V is TRBV6-1 and J is TRBJ2-7; D may be TRBD2 (5 bases). With 10 bases removed from V and 3 bases from J, the gap between germline ends came to 13 bases. Per the germline V gene, CDR1 is MNHNS and CDR2 is SASEGT. The CDR3 extends over 12 amino acids. Here the CDR3 reads CANRLDYYEQYF. The CDR3 bases are TGTGCCAACAGACTTGACTACTACGAGCAGTACTTC.

This clonotype occurred many times. The chain carries TRBV30 and TRBJ2-7, with D perhaps TRBD1 (5 bases). The ends were cut back, 4 bases at V and 0 bases at J, with 10 bases in the middle. The CDR3 has 13 amino acids. Germline V CDR1 and CDR2: GTSNPN, SVGIG (reference sequence). The CDR3: CAWKTVSSYEQYF. CDR3 coding DNA: TGTGCCTGGAAGACAGTGAGCTCCTACGAGCAGTACTTC.

Remarks on this clonotype: No conserved phenylalanine or tryptophan ends this CDR3, so it is likely a read error. This sequence joins TRBV11-2 and TRBJ2-7, with D perhaps TRBD2 (6 bases). The CDR3 length is 13 residues. The germline V gene encodes CDR1 SGHAT and CDR2 FQNNGV. CDR3 sequence (DNA): TGTGCCAGCAACTTAGCGGTGGGAGCCGAGCAGTACATC. The encoded protein is CASNLAVGAEQYI.

As concerns this clonotype: The germline gene is not matched at one end of the junction; a read error may be the cause. The J gene is TRBJ2-3, the V gene TRBV29-1; TRBD2 matches at 11 bases. CDR3 size: 17 residues. Germline-derived CDR1 and CDR2 are SQVTM and ANQGSEA. The CDR3 reads CSADNLAGGGGGDTQYF. The CDR3 region has the DNA TGCAGCGCTGACAATCTAGCGGGAGGTGGGGGGGGAGATACGCAGTACTTT.

V gene TRBV11-2 combines with J gene TRBJ2-5, with D maybe TRBD2 (6 bases). The germline V gene has CDR1 SGHAT and CDR2 FQNNGV. V was cut by 6 bases and J by 0 bases, with 14 bases left in between. This CDR3 contains 15 residues. CDR3 in DNA: TGTGCCAGCAGATCCCGGGACTCGGACCAAGAGACCCAGTACTTC. Protein: CASRSRDSDQETQYF.

Comment on this clonotype: This clone may be a read error of a much larger clone one base away. The chain links TRBV10-3 to TRBJ1-1; 7 nucleotides match TRBD1. CDR1 is ENHRY and CDR2 is SYGVKD in the germline V gene. The CDR3 loop spans 15 amino acids. The CDR3 DNA reads as TGTGCCATCACTAGAGGGACAGCCATGAACAATGAAGCTTTCTTT. Protein sequence: CAITRGTAMNNEAFF.